A selection of T cell receptor beta chains follows, all from one sample in a study of blood T cell repertoires in COVID-19. Here immunoSEQ multiplex PCR was the method, and the copy in TCRdb shows in-frame clones only, minus some. The table has approximately 89,000 clones, roughly 96% seen once. The sample was peripheral blood. These receptors all come from a human donor with active COVID-19. The donor label of this sample is uncertain. Both conserved end residues are part of each CDR3. The D gene is left open where the match is weak. The size field is filled for only some rows; it gives once, few, many or a size class.

clone size | J gene | V gene | D gene | CDR3 DNA | CDR3 protein
NA | TRBJ2-1 | TRBV6-5 | NA | TGTGCCAGCCGCCTCAGCTCCTACAATGAGCAGTTCTTC | CASRLSSYNEQFF
NA | TRBJ2-1 | TRBV28 | TRBD2 | TGTGCCAGCAGTTTAGAGCTGGACCGCGGGACTAGCGAGGTCGTCGTCTACAATGAGCAGTTCTTC | CASSLELDRGTSEVVVYNEQFF
NA | TRBJ2-5 | TRBV5-4 | TRBD2 | TGTGCCAGCAGCCTGACTAGTTCGCGGGGGGCCCAGTACTTC | CASSLTSSRGAQYF
NA | TRBJ1-1 | TRBV18 | NA | TGTGCCAGCTCACCGATATCAGGGGAGAACACTGAAGCTTTCTTT | CASSPISGENTEAFF
NA | TRBJ1-5 | TRBV19 | NA | TGTGCCAGTACCGCGAGTGGAGGGATTGGCCAGCCCCAGCATTTT | CASTASGGIGQPQHF
NA | TRBJ1-6 | TRBV11-2 | NA | TGTGCCAGCACCCGGACGGCGGGGGATTCACCCCTCCACTTT | CASTRTAGDSPLHF
NA | TRBJ2-7 | TRBV19 | NA | TGTGCCAGTAGTATTCAACCGAGCCCCTACGAGCAGTACTTC | CASSIQPSPYEQYF
NA | TRBJ2-1 | TRBV5-6 | NA | TGTGCCAGCAGCTTCAACAGGAGGGTCATCAATGAGCAGTTCTTC | CASSFNRRVINEQFF
NA | TRBJ1-5 | TRBV11-2 | NA | TGTGCCAGCAGCTTAGACGGCAATCAGCCCCAGCATTTT | CASSLDGNQPQHF
NA | TRBJ2-1 | TRBV7-6 | NA | TGTGCCAGCAGCTTAGGACGTACAGCAGGAACCTACAATGAGCAGTTCTTC | CASSLGRTAGTYNEQFF
once | TRBJ2-7 | TRBV19 | TRBD2 | TGTGCCAGTAGTCGCAGACTAGCGGCTGACGAGCAGTACTTC | CASSRRLAADEQYF
once | TRBJ2-5 | TRBV3-1/TRBV3-2 | TRBD2 | TGTGCCAGCAGCCCAGGACTAGCGGGAGGAGAGACCCAGTACTTC | CASSPGLAGGETQYF
NA | TRBJ2-5 | TRBV7-9 | NA | TGTGCCAGCAGCTTAGGGTCCGTAGGGAGTCAAGAGACCCAGTACTTC | CASSLGSVGSQETQYF
NA | TRBJ2-3 | TRBV5-1 | NA | TGCGCCAGCAGCTCAGGACAGCGCTCAGATACGCAGTATTTT | CASSSGQRSDTQYF
NA | TRBJ1-2 | TRBV28 | NA | TGTGCCAGCCGTACGGCAGGGTTTAGAGGCTACACCTTC | CASRTAGFRGYTF
NA | TRBJ2-1 | TRBV20-1 | NA | TGCAGTGCTCGACTTTACAATGAGCAGTTCTTC | CSARLYNEQFF
NA | TRBJ2-2 | TRBV18 | NA | TGTGCCAGCTCACCACCGAACCGGGGAGTGAACACCGGGGAGCTGTTTTTT | CASSPPNRGVNTGELFF
NA | TRBJ1-6 | TRBV11-2 | TRBD1 | TGTGCCAGCAAATCTACGACAGGGGTCTCACCCCTCCACTTT | CASKSTTGVSPLHF
NA | TRBJ2-2 | TRBV7-6 | TRBD1 | TGTGCCAGCAGCTTAAGGCCCGCCTGGACAGGGGAATCGGGGGAGCTGTTTTTT | CASSLRPAWTGESGELFF
NA | TRBJ2-3 | TRBV5-4 | TRBD2 | TGTGCCAGCAGCCGGAGCGGGGCCCTCACAGATACGCAGTATTTT | CASSRSGALTDTQYF
NA | TRBJ2-1 | TRBV6-6 | TRBD2 | TGTGCCAGCAGTTACGATCTAGCGGGGGGAGGTGAGCAGTTCTTC | CASSYDLAGGGEQFF
NA | TRBJ2-3 | TRBV18 | TRBD2 | TGTGCCAGCTCACCCGGGGGGAGCACAGATACGCAGTATTTT | CASSPGGSTDTQYF
NA | TRBJ2-3 | TRBV7-2 | TRBD2 | TGTGCCAGCAGCTGGGGACTAGCGGGAGGCACGCAGTATTTT | CASSWGLAGGTQYF
NA | TRBJ2-7 | TRBV7-2 | TRBD1 | TGTGCCAGCAGCTTGGGACAGGGGCTTTACGAGCAGTACTTC | CASSLGQGLYEQYF
NA | TRBJ1-3 | TRBV18 | TRBD1 | TGTGCCAGCTCCCTGAAAGACAGGGGAGCTGGAAACACCATATATTTT | CASSLKDRGAGNTIYF
NA | TRBJ1-4 | TRBV24-1 | TRBD1 | TGTGCCACCAGTGTTGGACAGGGACCAGTTGCAACTAATGAAAAACTGTTTTTT | CATSVGQGPVATNEKLFF
NA | TRBJ2-3 | TRBV3-1/TRBV3-2 | TRBD2 | TGTGCCAGCAGCGCGGGAGGCCACACAGATACGCAGTATTTT | CASSAGGHTDTQYF
NA | TRBJ2-5 | TRBV5-1 | NA | TGCGCCAGCAGCTTGGCCAGTATGGGGGGCCAAGAGACCCAGTACTTC | CASSLASMGGQETQYF
NA | TRBJ2-5 | TRBV27 | TRBD2 | TGTGCCAGCAGTAAAAGACAGGGCCACCCGACTAGCGGGGCGGTAAAAGAGACCCAGTACTTC | CASSKRQGHPTSGAVKETQYF
NA | TRBJ2-3 | TRBV19 | TRBD2 | TGTGCCAGTCGGACTAGCGTAAGCACAGATACGCAGTATTTT | CASRTSVSTDTQYF
NA | TRBJ2-1 | TRBV10-3 | NA | TGTGCCATCAGCGGACTGGAGTACAATGAGCAGTTCTTC | CAISGLEYNEQFF
NA | TRBJ2-7 | TRBV4-2 | TRBD1 | TGTGCCAGCAGCCCTACTGAGGGGGCGAGCCGCTACGAGCAGTACTTC | CASSPTEGASRYEQYF
NA | TRBJ2-3 | TRBV7-7 | TRBD2 | TGTGCTAGCAGCGGGGGACTAGCGGGACTATCAGATACGCAGTATTTT | CASSGGLAGLSDTQYF
NA | TRBJ2-7 | TRBV13 | NA | TGTGCCAGCGCAGGGACAACCTACGAGCAGTACTTC | CASAGTTYEQYF
NA | TRBJ2-2 | TRBV4-3 | TRBD2 | TGCGCCAGCAGCCAACTAGCGGGAGGGTCCCCCGGGGAGCTGTTTTTT | CASSQLAGGSPGELFF
once | TRBJ2-3 | TRBV5-8 | NA | TGTGCCAGCAGCTCCGGGTATGTAGGCACAGATACGCAGTATTTT | CASSSGYVGTDTQYF
few | TRBJ2-5 | TRBV19 | NA | TGTGCCAGTAGTGCCCGGGACTACCAAGAGACCCAGTACTTC | CASSARDYQETQYF
NA | TRBJ2-6 | TRBV6-2/TRBV6-3 | TRBD1 | TGTGCCAGCAGCCCTCCGGGACAGGGGGCGACTGGGGCCAACGTCCTGACTTTC | CASSPPGQGATGANVLTF
NA | TRBJ2-6 | TRBV7-2 | NA | TGTGCCAGGGGAGGCTCTGGGGCCAACGTCCTGACTTTC | CARGGSGANVLTF
NA | TRBJ2-5 | TRBV7-9 | NA | TGTGCCAGCAGCTCCCCAAGGGCCAGGGAAGAGACCCAGTACTTC | CASSSPRAREETQYF
NA | TRBJ2-5 | TRBV5-4 | TRBD1 | TGTGCCAGCAGCTTAGTTTGGACAGGGGGCAACCAAGAGACCCAGTACTTC | CASSLVWTGGNQETQYF
NA | TRBJ2-2 | TRBV7-7 | TRBD1 | TGTGCCAGCAGCCCAGACCGGGGACAGAACCTGAACACCGGGGAGCTGTTTTTT | CASSPDRGQNLNTGELFF
NA | TRBJ2-7 | TRBV27 | NA | TGTGCCAGCAGCAAAGAGCCACGTAGCTCCTACGAGCAGTACTTC | CASSKEPRSSYEQYF
NA | TRBJ1-1 | TRBV2 | NA | TGTGCCAGCAGTACTAAGACGAACACTGAAGCTTTCTTT | CASSTKTNTEAFF
NA | TRBJ2-7 | TRBV5-1 | TRBD1 | TGCGCCAGCAGCCGGGACAGGGTCGCCACCTACGAGCAGTACTTC | CASSRDRVATYEQYF
NA | TRBJ1-1 | TRBV18 | NA | TGTGCCAGCTCACCACGGGGGGACGGGAACACTGAAGCTTTCTTT | CASSPRGDGNTEAFF
once | TRBJ1-5 | TRBV6-1 | NA | TGTGCCAGCAGTGAATCAGGGGACAATCAGCCCCAGCATTTT | CASSESGDNQPQHF
NA | TRBJ2-1 | TRBV7-8 | NA | TGTGCCAGCAGCTTAGGAAGTCGTTCACGGTCCTACAATGAGCAGTTCTTC | CASSLGSRSRSYNEQFF
NA | TRBJ2-7 | TRBV5-4 | TRBD2 | TGTGCCAGCAGCTTGGGACTAGCGGGATCCTACGAGCAGTACTTC | CASSLGLAGSYEQYF
NA | TRBJ1-6 | TRBV5-1 | NA | TGCGCCAGCAGCTTGCATCCCGGAGGTGGTTCACCCCTCCACTTT | CASSLHPGGGSPLHF
NA | TRBJ2-5 | TRBV21-1 | NA | TGTGCCAGCAGCAAAGATCTGGGGCCGAAAGAGACCCAGTACTTC | CASSKDLGPKETQYF
NA | TRBJ2-2 | TRBV12-5 | NA | TGTGCTAGTGGGCTAGTTGTCACCGGGGAGCTGTTTTTT | CASGLVVTGELFF
NA | TRBJ2-7 | TRBV6-1 | NA | TGTGCCAGCAGTGAATTTGCTAGGATTCAATACTTC | CASSEFARIQYF
NA | TRBJ2-1 | TRBV5-1 | TRBD2 | TGCGCCAGCAGCTCGCCGACTAGCGGGAGGGGTTACTACAATGAGCAGTTCTTC | CASSSPTSGRGYYNEQFF
NA | TRBJ2-3 | TRBV7-8 | TRBD2 | TGTGCCAGCAGCCCGCGTGCGGGGGGGACGAATACGCAGTATTTT | CASSPRAGGTNTQYF
once | TRBJ2-1 | TRBV10-3 | TRBD1 | TGTGCCATCAGTGAGACAGGGGTGGATCGAGAGCAGTTCTTC | CAISETGVDREQFF
NA | TRBJ2-1 | TRBV7-2 | NA | TGTGCCAGCAGTCGGGACTCTTTGGATGAGCAGTTCTTC | CASSRDSLDEQFF
NA | TRBJ1-3 | TRBV10-3 | NA | TGTGCCATCAGTTCAGACATCTCTGGAAACACCATATATTTT | CAISSDISGNTIYF
NA | TRBJ1-1 | TRBV18 | TRBD1 | TGTGCCAGCTCACCAGCGACAGGGGAGAACACTGAAGCTTTCTTT | CASSPATGENTEAFF
NA | TRBJ1-2 | TRBV6-5 | NA | TGTGCCAGCAGTAGAGGACAGTGGGCCTATGGCTACACCTTC | CASSRGQWAYGYTF